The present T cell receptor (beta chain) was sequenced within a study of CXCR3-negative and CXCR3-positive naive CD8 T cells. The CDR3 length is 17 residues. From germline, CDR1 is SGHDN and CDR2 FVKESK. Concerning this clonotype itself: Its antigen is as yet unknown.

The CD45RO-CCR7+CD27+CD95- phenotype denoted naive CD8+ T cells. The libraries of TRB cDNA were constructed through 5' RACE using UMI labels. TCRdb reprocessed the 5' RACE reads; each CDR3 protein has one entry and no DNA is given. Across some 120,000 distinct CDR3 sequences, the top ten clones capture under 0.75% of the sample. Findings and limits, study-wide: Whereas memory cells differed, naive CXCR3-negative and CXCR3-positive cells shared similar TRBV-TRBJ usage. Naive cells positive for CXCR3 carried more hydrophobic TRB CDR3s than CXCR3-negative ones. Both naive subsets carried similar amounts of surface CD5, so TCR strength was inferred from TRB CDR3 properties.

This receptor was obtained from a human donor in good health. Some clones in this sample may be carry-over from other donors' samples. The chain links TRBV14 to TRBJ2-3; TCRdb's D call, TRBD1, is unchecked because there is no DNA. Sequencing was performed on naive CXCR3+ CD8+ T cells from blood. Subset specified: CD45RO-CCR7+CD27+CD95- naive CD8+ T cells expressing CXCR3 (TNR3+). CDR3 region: CASSQIRDRGDFYTQYF.